This T cell receptor (beta chain) was recovered during a study of cytomegalovirus exposure and HLA in healthy donors. This clone was seen a few times. It was with 60 Vbeta and 13 Jbeta primers that the PCR ran. Here immunoSEQ multiplex PCR was the method, and the copy in TCRdb shows in-frame clones only, minus some. The table lists some 180,000 clones, around three quarters of them singletons. This sequence was found in a woman aged 25 to 39 in good health and CMV-seropositive. Sequencing was done on a sample of PBMCs.

The CDR3 loop is CAWSRGGQGQPQHF. CDR3 DNA: TGTGCCTGGAGCCGCGGGGGGCAGGGTCAGCCCCAGCATTTT. The chain combines TRBV30 with TRBJ1-5; perhaps TRBD1 as D (6 bases). The CDR3 spans 14 residues. Germline loops: CDR1 GTSNPN, CDR2 SVGIG (reference sequence). The V end was cut by 3 bases, the J end by 6 bases, with 15 bases between.